This record looks at one TCR beta chain sequence and its context. The source of the sample is a study of control samples from healthy donors and cancer patients. V was pared by 6 bases and J by 3 bases, with 21 bases between. The germline V gene has CDR1 MNHEY and CDR2 SVGEGT. The CDR3 is made up of 17 amino acids. TCRdb's copy holds only in-frame clones and misses some; the assay was immunoSEQ multiplex PCR. Of about 92,000 clones in the sample, roughly 86% are singletons; the top ten hold approximately 9.4%. The source is a woman aged 60-75 years in good health. The sequenced material came from blood. The gene calls are TRBV6-2 or TRBV6-3 and TRBJ1-5, with D tentatively TRBD1 (6 bases). The CDR3: CASSRTYTRGNNQPQHF. The CDR3 DNA reads as TGTGCCAGCAGCCGAACCTACACCAGGGGTAACAATCAGCCCCAGCATTTT.